This T cell receptor beta chain was documented in a study of control samples from healthy donors and cancer patients. Germline V CDR1 and CDR2: MNHNS, SASEGT. CDR3 length equals 14 residues. V gave up 3 bases and J gave up 4 bases; unmatched junction bases: 5. The protocol was immunoSEQ multiplex PCR, while the TCRdb copy is restricted to in-frame clones and leaves out a portion. The sample contains some 45,000 clones, under 95% of which appear only once. The sample was PBMCs. The receptor was derived from a middle-aged woman with head and neck cancer. The V call is TRBV6-1, the J call TRBJ1-2, with TRBD1 identical over 7 bases. CDR3 DNA sequence: TGTGCCAGCAGTGATAGGGACAGAACCTATGGCTACACCTTC. It specifies CASSDRDRTYGYTF.